This T cell receptor beta chain was recovered during a study of blood T cell repertoires in COVID-19. This CDR3 contains 15 residues. V lost 1 base to trimming and J lost 0 bases, with 8 bases between them. Germline CDR1 is SGHNT and CDR2 is YYREEE (reference sequence). Authors' methods: Estimates of nucleated cell counts were drawn from the amplification of reference gene primers. Measured with immunoSEQ multiplex PCR; TCRdb has only the in-frame clones, and not every one. The DNA was the basis for D and trimming; V, J and clone size are from that table. The data contain about 77,000 clones, less than 85% of them singletons. The sample holds one count of this clone.

V is TRBV5-4 and J is TRBJ2-1; no reliable D call. The sequence was collected from a woman aged 70-85 years with acute or convalescent COVID-19. Input material: peripheral blood. CDR3 loop: CASSLPRSSYNEQFF. CDR3 DNA: TGTGCCAGCAGCTTGCCCCGGAGCTCCTACAATGAGCAGTTCTTC.